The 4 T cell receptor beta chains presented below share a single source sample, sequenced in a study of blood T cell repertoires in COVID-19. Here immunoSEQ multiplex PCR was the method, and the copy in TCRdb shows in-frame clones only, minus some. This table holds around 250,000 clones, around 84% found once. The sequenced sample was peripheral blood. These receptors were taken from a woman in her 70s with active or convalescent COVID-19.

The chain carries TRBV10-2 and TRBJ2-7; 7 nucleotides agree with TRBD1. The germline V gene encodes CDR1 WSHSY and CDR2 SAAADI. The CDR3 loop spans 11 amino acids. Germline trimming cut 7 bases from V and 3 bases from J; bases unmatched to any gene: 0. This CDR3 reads CASTGGYEQYF. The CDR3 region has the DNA TGCGCCAGCACAGGGGGCTACGAGCAGTACTTC.

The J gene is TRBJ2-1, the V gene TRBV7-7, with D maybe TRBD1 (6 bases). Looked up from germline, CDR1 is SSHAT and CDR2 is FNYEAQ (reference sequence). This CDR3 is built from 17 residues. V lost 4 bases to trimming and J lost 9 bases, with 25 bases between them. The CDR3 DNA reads TGTGCCAGCAGCTCGACCCTAGAATCAGGGGCTAGTGGTGAGCAGTTCTTC. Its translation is CASSSTLESGASGEQFF.

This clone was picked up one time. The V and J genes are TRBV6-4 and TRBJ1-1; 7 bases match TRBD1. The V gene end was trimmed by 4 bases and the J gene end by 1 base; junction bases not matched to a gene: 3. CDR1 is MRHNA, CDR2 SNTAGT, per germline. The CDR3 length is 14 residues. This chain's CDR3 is CASSAQGGNTEAFF. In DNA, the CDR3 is TGTGCCAGCAGTGCCCAGGGGGGGAACACTGAAGCTTTCTTT.

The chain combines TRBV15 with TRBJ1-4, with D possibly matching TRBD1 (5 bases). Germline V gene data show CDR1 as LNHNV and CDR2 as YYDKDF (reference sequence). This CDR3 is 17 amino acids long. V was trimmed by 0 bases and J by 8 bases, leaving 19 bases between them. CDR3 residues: CATSRDFGQIKREKLFF. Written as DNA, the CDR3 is TGTGCCACCAGCAGAGATTTCGGACAAATAAAGAGGGAAAAACTGTTTTTT.